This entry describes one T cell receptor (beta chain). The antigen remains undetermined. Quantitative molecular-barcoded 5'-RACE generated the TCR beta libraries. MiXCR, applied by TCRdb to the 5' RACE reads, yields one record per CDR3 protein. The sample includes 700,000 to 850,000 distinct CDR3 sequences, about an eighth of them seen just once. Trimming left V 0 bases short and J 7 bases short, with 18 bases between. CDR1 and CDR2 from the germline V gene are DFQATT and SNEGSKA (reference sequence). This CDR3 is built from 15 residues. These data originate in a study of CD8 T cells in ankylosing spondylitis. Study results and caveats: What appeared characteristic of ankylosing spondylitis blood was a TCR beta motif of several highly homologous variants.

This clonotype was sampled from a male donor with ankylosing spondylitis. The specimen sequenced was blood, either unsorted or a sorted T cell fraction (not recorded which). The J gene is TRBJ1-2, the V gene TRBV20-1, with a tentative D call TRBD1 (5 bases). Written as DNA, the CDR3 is TGCAGTGCTAGAGATTCCCAGGGTGCGGTGGGTGGCTACACCTTC. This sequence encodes CSARDSQGAVGGYTF.